The following is a T cell receptor (beta chain) sequence with its context. Its antigen is not known. This entry belongs to a study of T cell repertoires in cytomegalovirus infection. On the study more broadly: Well-studied HLA-B-restricted CMV epitopes were used in the study alongside recently identified HLA-C-restricted ones.

The germline V gene has CDR1 LGHNT and CDR2 FRNRAP. CDR3 length: 10 residues. Trimming cost V 6 bases and J 6 bases, with 5 bases left between them. One entry per CDR3 protein, called by TCRdb with MiXCR from the reads. The table lists approximately 110,000 distinct CDR3 sequences, approximately 45% of them singletons. This material consisted of CD8+ T cells from cultured PBMCs, taken from culture after CMV antigen stimulation. The receptor comes from a human donor in good health (CMV status not recorded). Some clones in this sample may be carry-over from other donors' samples. This chain connects TRBV12-5 to TRBJ1-1; D gene unclear. CDR3 amino acids: CASGDPEAFF. The CDR3 DNA reads as TGTGCTAGTGGGGACCCTGAAGCTTTCTTT.